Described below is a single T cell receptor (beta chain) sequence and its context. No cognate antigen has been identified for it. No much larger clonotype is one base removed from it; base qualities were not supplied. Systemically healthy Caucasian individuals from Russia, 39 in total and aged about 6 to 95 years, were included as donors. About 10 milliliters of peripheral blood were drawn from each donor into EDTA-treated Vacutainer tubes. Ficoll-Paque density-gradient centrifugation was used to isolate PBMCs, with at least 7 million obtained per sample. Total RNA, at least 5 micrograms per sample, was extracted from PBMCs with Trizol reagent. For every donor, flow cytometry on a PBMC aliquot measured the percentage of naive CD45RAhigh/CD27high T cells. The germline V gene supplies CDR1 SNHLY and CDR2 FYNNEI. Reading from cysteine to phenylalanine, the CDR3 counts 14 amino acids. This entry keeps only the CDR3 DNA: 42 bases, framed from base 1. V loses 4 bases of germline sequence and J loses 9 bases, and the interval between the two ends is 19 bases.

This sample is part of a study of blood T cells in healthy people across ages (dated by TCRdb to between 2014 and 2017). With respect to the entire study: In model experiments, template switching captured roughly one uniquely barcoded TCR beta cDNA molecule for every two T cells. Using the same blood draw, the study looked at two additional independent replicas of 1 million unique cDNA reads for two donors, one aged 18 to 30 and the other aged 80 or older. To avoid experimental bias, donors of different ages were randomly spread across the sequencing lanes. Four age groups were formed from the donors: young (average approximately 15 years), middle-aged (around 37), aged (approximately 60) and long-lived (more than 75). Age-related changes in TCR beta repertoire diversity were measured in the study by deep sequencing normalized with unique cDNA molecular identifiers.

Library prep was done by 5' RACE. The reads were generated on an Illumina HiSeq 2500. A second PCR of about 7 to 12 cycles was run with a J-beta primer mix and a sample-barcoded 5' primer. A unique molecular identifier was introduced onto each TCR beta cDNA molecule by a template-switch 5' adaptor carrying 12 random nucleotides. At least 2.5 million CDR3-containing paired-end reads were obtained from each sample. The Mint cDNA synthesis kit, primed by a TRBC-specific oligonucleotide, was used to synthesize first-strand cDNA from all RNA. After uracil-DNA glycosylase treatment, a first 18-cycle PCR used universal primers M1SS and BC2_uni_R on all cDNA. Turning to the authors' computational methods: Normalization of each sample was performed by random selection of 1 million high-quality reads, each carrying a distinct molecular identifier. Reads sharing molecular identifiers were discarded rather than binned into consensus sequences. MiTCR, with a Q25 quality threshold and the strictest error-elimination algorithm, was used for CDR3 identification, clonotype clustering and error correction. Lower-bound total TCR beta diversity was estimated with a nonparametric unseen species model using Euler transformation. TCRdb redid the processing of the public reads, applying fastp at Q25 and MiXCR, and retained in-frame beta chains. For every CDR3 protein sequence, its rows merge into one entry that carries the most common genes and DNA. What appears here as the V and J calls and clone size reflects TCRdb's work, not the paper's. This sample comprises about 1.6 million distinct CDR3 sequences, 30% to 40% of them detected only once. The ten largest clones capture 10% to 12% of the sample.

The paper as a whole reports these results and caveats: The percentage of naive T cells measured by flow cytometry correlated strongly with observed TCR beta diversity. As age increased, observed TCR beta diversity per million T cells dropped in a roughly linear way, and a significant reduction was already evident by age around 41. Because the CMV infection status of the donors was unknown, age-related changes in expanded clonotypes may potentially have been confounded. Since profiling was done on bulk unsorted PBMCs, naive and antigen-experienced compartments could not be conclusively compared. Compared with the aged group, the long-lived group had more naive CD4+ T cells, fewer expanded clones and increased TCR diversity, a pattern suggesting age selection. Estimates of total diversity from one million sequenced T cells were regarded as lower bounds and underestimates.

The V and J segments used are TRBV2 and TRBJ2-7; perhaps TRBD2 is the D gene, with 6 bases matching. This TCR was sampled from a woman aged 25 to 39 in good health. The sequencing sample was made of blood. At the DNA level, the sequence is TGTGCCAGCAGTGGTGGGGGGACGGCCTTTGTGCAGTACTTC. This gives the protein CASSGGGTAFVQYF.